The 26 T cell receptor beta chains given below trace back to one sample, sequenced in a study of CD8 T cells in Susac syndrome. RNA, at roughly 0.45 to 1 ug, was reverse transcribed with random hexamers. TCRdb reprocessed the immunoSEQ multiplex PCR reads via MiXCR and lists one record per CDR3 protein. The profile covers fewer than 350,000 distinct CDR3 sequences, with around 85% appearing a single time and approximately 0.2% taken by the ten largest. Sequences were obtained from CD8+ T cells from PBMCs. The receptors shown here come from a human donor with multiple sclerosis.

This clonotype was seen only a few times. The rearrangement links TRBV6-2 or TRBV6-3 to TRBJ2-6; no firm D call. Germline-derived CDR1 and CDR2 are MNHEY and SVGEGT. CDR3 length: 14 residues. The V end lost 6 bases, the J end lost 1 base, and 7 bases lay between the germline ends. CDR3: CASRSVSGANVLTF. The CDR3 bases are TGTGCCAGCAGGTCGGTTTCTGGGGCCAACGTCCTGACTTTC.

The V and J genes are TRBV3-1 and TRBJ2-5, with a possible D match to TRBD1 (6 bases). In germline, CDR1 is LGHDT, CDR2 YNNKEL (reference sequence). CDR3 length: 15 residues. Trimming cost V 1 base and J 3 bases, with 12 bases left between them. The CDR3 here is CASSQAGVGKETQYF. The DNA of the CDR3 is TGTGCCAGCAGCCAAGCAGGGGTGGGTAAAGAGACCCAGTACTTC.

The chain joins TRBV27 to TRBJ2-1; no clear D. Germline V lookup: CDR1 MNHEY, CDR2 SMNVEV (reference sequence). V lost 0 bases to trimming and J lost 7 bases, with 16 bases between them. This CDR3 spans 16 amino acids. CDR3 DNA: TGTGCCAGCAGTTTATCGCTCGGACGGACCGAGAATGAGCAGTTCTTC. Protein sequence: CASSLSLGRTENEQFF.

The chain employs TRBV6-4 and TRBJ2-7, with D maybe TRBD1 (6 bases). Per germline, CDR1 MRHNA and CDR2 SNTAGT. V shed 0 bases and J shed 5 bases, with 14 bases lying between them. This CDR3 comprises 15 residues. This CDR3 is CASSDSRQGTDEQYF. As DNA, the CDR3 is TGTGCCAGCAGTGACTCACGTCAGGGGACGGACGAGCAGTACTTC.

The V and J genes are TRBV10-3 and TRBJ2-7; possibly TRBD1 for D (6 bases). This CDR3 is 13 amino acids long. Trimming cost V 4 bases and J 3 bases, with 10 bases left between them. Germline V lookup: CDR1 ENHRY, CDR2 SYGVKD. The CDR3 loop is CAISVGQYYEQYF. The CDR3 bases are TGTGCCATCAGTGTCGGACAGTACTACGAGCAGTACTTC.

This clonotype was counted only a few times. The rearrangement links TRBV4-3 to TRBJ2-7, with D unclear. Germline loops: CDR1 LGHNA, CDR2 YSLEER. V was shortened by 3 bases and J by 3 bases, with 15 bases between the two germline ends. The CDR3 totals 15 residues. The CDR3 region is CASSQAEVAGYEQYF. The CDR3 coding sequence is TGCGCCAGCAGCCAGGCCGAGGTCGCCGGCTACGAGCAGTACTTC.

This chain connects TRBV4-3 to TRBJ1-1; a possible D gene is TRBD1 (6 bases). The CDR3 extends over 17 amino acids. Trimming took 1 base from V and 0 from J, leaving 15 bases between them. Germline loops: CDR1 LGHNA, CDR2 YSLEER. For the CDR3, the DNA is TGCGCCAGCAGCCAAGTAGTAGGACAGTCCTTGAACACTGAAGCTTTCTTT. Protein product: CASSQVVGQSLNTEAFF.

The CDR3 bases are TGCAGCATCCTCCGAGTGAACTCCTACAATGAGCAGTTCTTC. Protein: CSILRVNSYNEQFF. The rearrangement joins TRBV29-1 to TRBJ2-1; D not resolved. The CDR3 consists of 14 residues. Germline lookup yields CDR1 SQVTM and CDR2 ANQGSEA. Trimming cost V 8 bases and J 0 bases, with 14 bases left between them.

The chain combines TRBV28 with TRBJ2-7; 8 bases map to TRBD1. V dropped 6 bases and J dropped 2; count of bases not matched to a gene: 6. Germline assignment: CDR1 MDHEN and CDR2 SYDVKM. The CDR3 is 14 amino acids. CDR3 DNA sequence: TGTGCCAGCAGCATCGACAGGGGCCCCTACGAGCAGTACTTC. It encodes CASSIDRGPYEQYF.

The chain is built from TRBV6-2 or TRBV6-3 and TRBJ1-5; no clear D. Trimming took off 4 bases at V and 3 bases at J, with 7 bases between the two ends. Per germline, CDR1 MNHEY and CDR2 SVGEGT. This CDR3 region has 13 residues. The chain's CDR3 is CASSWVDNQPQHF. DNA for the CDR3: TGTGCCAGCAGTTGGGTCGACAATCAGCCCCAGCATTTT.

This clonotype has only one observation. The chain employs TRBV4-1 and TRBJ2-7, with 11 bases that match TRBD2. The trim removed 2 bases at V and 2 bases at J, leaving 5 bases unmatched. The CDR3 totals 16 residues. The germline V gene encodes CDR1 MGHRA and CDR2 YSYEKL. The CDR3 spells CASSQPGLAETYEQYF. The CDR3, as DNA: TGCGCCAGCAGCCAACCGGGACTAGCGGAGACCTACGAGCAGTACTTC.

The chain has TRBV19 and TRBJ1-2; 7 bases map to TRBD1. Germline V gene data show CDR1 as LNHDA and CDR2 as SQIVND (reference sequence). V trimming: 9 bases; J trimming: 4 bases; junction bases outside the gene matches: 5. The CDR3 consists of 12 residues. The CDR3: CASLRQGYGYTF. The CDR3, as DNA: TGTGCCAGCCTTAGACAGGGCTATGGCTACACCTTC.

The V gene is TRBV3-1, the J gene TRBJ1-2; weak D call: TRBD1 (6 bases). V lost 4 bases and J 8 bases, leaving 20 bases between the germline ends. The CDR3 is 15 amino acids. In germline, CDR1 is LGHDT, CDR2 YNNKEL (reference sequence). CDR3 region: CASSPPEGGAVGYTF. The CDR3 region has the DNA TGTGCCAGCAGCCCACCTGAAGGGGGGGCGGTCGGCTACACCTTC.

This chain connects TRBV5-6 to TRBJ1-2; no firm D call. There are 14 residues in the CDR3. Germline assignment: CDR1 SGHDT and CDR2 YYEEEE. Trimming removed 0 bases from V and 0 bases from J, with 6 bases in between. CDR3 sequence: CASSLGGANYGYTF. CDR3 DNA: TGTGCCAGCAGCTTGGGTGGAGCTAACTATGGCTACACCTTC.

This rearrangement joins TRBV9 to TRBJ2-1; perhaps D is TRBD1 or TRBD2 (9 bases each). The CDR3 spans 17 residues. Per the germline V gene, CDR1 is SGDLS and CDR2 is YYNGEE. V gave up 0 bases and J gave up 3 bases, with 16 bases separating them. The CDR3 DNA sequence: TGTGCCAGCAGCGTAGCTAGCGGGACAGGGATCTACAATGAGCAGTTCTTC. It specifies CASSVASGTGIYNEQFF. The whole variable domain, remainder taken from reference TRBV9 and TRBJ2-1, is DSGVTQTPKHLITATGQRVTLRCSPRSGDLSVYWYQQSLDQGLQFLIQYYNGEERAKGNILERFSAQQFPDLHSELNLSSLELGDSALYFCASSVASGTGIYNEQFFGPGTRLTVL.

The J gene is TRBJ2-7, the V gene TRBV12-3 or TRBV12-4; TRBD1 might be the D (6 bases). This CDR3 has 14 amino acids. V shed 5 bases and J shed 2 bases, with 13 bases lying between them. CDR3 protein: CASSVGALAYEQYF. CDR3 bases: TGTGCCAGCAGTGTGGGGGCACTAGCCTACGAGCAGTACTTC.

V gene TRBV3-1 combines with J gene TRBJ1-5, with a possible D match to TRBD1 (5 bases). The CDR3 is 16 amino acids. Germline V gene data show CDR1 as LGHDT and CDR2 as YNNKEL (reference sequence). The V end was cut by 0 bases, the J end by 6 bases, with 15 bases between. This CDR3 reads CASSQDDTGTPQPQHF. Here the CDR3 DNA reads TGTGCCAGCAGCCAAGATGATACAGGAACCCCTCAGCCCCAGCATTTT.

This rearrangement joins TRBV28 to TRBJ2-7; D not resolved. The CDR3 length is 14 residues. Germline CDR1 MDHEN, CDR2 SYDVKM. Trimming took 4 bases from V and 0 from J, leaving 10 bases between them. CDR3 DNA: TGTGCCAGCAGTTCAAGGGTATCCTCCTACGAGCAGTACTTC. Amino acid sequence: CASSSRVSSYEQYF.

The chain recombines TRBV20-1 with TRBJ2-1, with TRBD2 as a possible D gene (6 bases). From germline, CDR1 is DFQATT and CDR2 SNEGSKA (reference sequence). With 6 bases removed from V and 0 bases from J, the gap between germline ends came to 18 bases. The CDR3 is 16 amino acids. The CDR3 DNA reads TGCAGTGCCGTACCCTTAGCGGAGAGCTCCTACAATGAGCAGTTCTTC. Amino acid sequence: CSAVPLAESSYNEQFF.

V is TRBV29-1 and J is TRBJ2-5; D perhaps matches TRBD2 (6 bases). Per germline, CDR1 SQVTM and CDR2 ANQGSEA. The CDR3 length is 12 residues. V was trimmed by 6 bases and J by 11 bases, leaving 19 bases between them. The CDR3 is CSVVGGSGEQYF. The CDR3 coding sequence is TGCAGCGTCGTCGGGGGTTCCGGGGAGCAGTACTTC.

This chain joins TRBV4-1 and TRBJ1-1, with D perhaps TRBD1 (6 bases). CDR1 MGHRA and CDR2 YSYEKL come from the germline V gene. With 3 bases removed from V and 4 bases from J, the gap between germline ends came to 12 bases. There are 14 residues in the CDR3. The CDR3 sequence: CASSQEGEGTEAFF. The DNA for the CDR3 is TGCGCCAGCAGCCAGGAGGGGGAGGGCACTGAAGCTTTCTTT.

The chain uses TRBV27 and TRBJ2-7; D perhaps matches TRBD2 (6 bases). V lost 3 bases and J 4 bases, leaving 25 bases between the germline ends. Germline V CDR1 and CDR2: MNHEY, SMNVEV (reference sequence). This CDR3 has 18 amino acids. CDR3 protein: CASSFLDAQTGVGYEQYF. For the CDR3, the DNA is TGTGCCAGCAGTTTTTTGGATGCCCAAACGGGAGTCGGGTACGAGCAGTACTTC.

The gene calls are TRBV27 and TRBJ2-5; 8 bases fit TRBD2. V lost 6 bases to trimming and J lost 1 base; unmatched junction nucleotides: 7. CDR1 and CDR2 from the germline V gene are MNHEY and SMNVEV (reference sequence). The CDR3 covers 15 residues. The CDR3 is CASSMGAGVQETQYF. The CDR3 region has the DNA TGTGCCAGCAGCATGGGAGCGGGAGTCCAAGAGACCCAGTACTTC.

The chain links TRBV9 to TRBJ2-1; perhaps TRBD2 as D (5 bases). V was pared by 6 bases and J by 5 bases, with 12 bases between. The germline V gene has CDR1 SGDLS and CDR2 YYNGEE. The CDR3 consists of 13 residues. The chain's CDR3 is CASTRTPDNEQFF. DNA for the CDR3: TGTGCCAGCACAAGGACTCCCGACAATGAGCAGTTCTTC.

The V call is TRBV19, the J call TRBJ2-4, with 8 nucleotides matching TRBD1. Trimming at V came to 5 bases and at J to 8 bases, leaving 8 bases not matched to a gene. The CDR3 length is 14 residues. From germline, CDR1 is LNHDA and CDR2 SQIVND (reference sequence). The CDR3 spells CASSGWDRSYIQYF. Written as DNA, the CDR3 is TGTGCCAGTAGTGGCTGGGACAGGTCTTACATTCAGTACTTC.

The chain couples TRBV7-9 to TRBJ2-7; TRBD2 is a possible D gene (6 bases). Germline loops: CDR1 SEHNR, CDR2 FQNEAQ (reference sequence). The ends were cut back, 4 bases at V and 3 bases at J, with 16 bases in the middle. The CDR3 runs to 15 residues. The CDR3, as DNA: TGTGCCAGCAGCTCCCCCCCGGGACTGATCTACGAGCAGTACTTC. Translated, it gives CASSSPPGLIYEQYF.